The 25 T cell receptor beta chains in this list originate from one sample, sequenced in a study of naive and memory T cell subsets. Whole-study results and caveats: Possibly reflecting memory cells re-expressing CD45RA, a few larger clonotypes occurred in naive repertoires, especially CD8.

These receptors are not linked to any known antigen. Both TRBC1 and TRBC2 were covered by a beta constant-region primer of two equimolar oligonucleotides. The ligated cDNA underwent four PCR rounds using SP2 and nested alpha and beta constant-region primers. TCRdb reanalysed the UMI-ligation and nested PCR reads using MiXCR and keeps one entry per CDR3 protein. Here the sample spans over 90,000 distinct CDR3 sequences, about 11% being singletons. Sequencing input: naive CD4+ T cells from blood. These receptors originate from a human donor in good health.

V usage is TRBV3-1 and J usage is TRBJ2-7; perhaps TRBD1 as D (6 bases). The V and J ends lost 0 bases and 2 bases respectively, with 14 bases between them. The CDR3 is 16 residues long. Germline-derived CDR1 and CDR2 are LGHDT and YNNKEL (reference sequence). CDR3 in DNA: TGTGCCAGCAGCCAAGAGTTGCCACAGGGAACCTACGAGCAGTACTTC. It yields the protein CASSQELPQGTYEQYF.

The chain recombines TRBV12-3 or TRBV12-4 with TRBJ1-5, with D tentatively TRBD1 (6 bases). Trimming shortened V by 3 bases and J by 5 bases, and 11 bases separated the two germline ends. This CDR3 comprises 14 residues. CDR3 coding DNA: TGTGCCAGCAGTTTGGGGGGCCTGTATCAGCCCCAGCATTTT. Translating gives CASSLGGLYQPQHF.

The rearrangement joins TRBV7-8 to TRBJ2-7, with 16 bases identical to TRBD2. The CDR3 is 18 residues long. The J segment lost 1 base and the V segment lost 1 base, leaving 4 bases of the junction unmatched. CDR1 and CDR2 (germline): SGHVS, FQNEAQ. The CDR3 region is CASSLGGLAGGPSYEQYF. In DNA, the CDR3 is TGTGCCAGCAGCTTAGGGGGACTAGCGGGAGGGCCTTCCTACGAGCAGTACTTC.

This clonotype occurred a few times. The genes are TRBV5-1 and TRBJ2-1; no definite D call. The CDR3 contains 12 residues. Germline-derived CDR1 and CDR2 are SGHRS and YFSETQ. Trimming took 0 bases from V and 8 from J, leaving 6 bases between them. The CDR3 nucleotides read TGCGCCAGCAGCTTGGTGAAGTATGAGCAGTTCTTC. Residues: CASSLVKYEQFF.

This clonotype was seen only a few times. V gene TRBV20-1 combines with J gene TRBJ2-5, with 11 bases matching TRBD1. In germline, CDR1 is DFQATT, CDR2 SNEGSKA (reference sequence). V shed 6 bases and J 5 bases; nucleotides not matched to a gene: 8. CDR3 length: 14 amino acids. CDR3 sequence: CSARRTGGGETQYF. CDR3 in DNA: TGCAGTGCGCGTCGGACAGGGGGCGGGGAGACCCAGTACTTC.

This clonotype was picked up many times. V and J are TRBV5-1 and TRBJ2-1, with D possibly TRBD2 on 6 matching bases. The CDR3 is 12 amino acids. CDR1 is SGHRS, CDR2 YFSETQ, per germline. Trimming stripped 4 bases from V and 8 bases from J, with 10 bases between. The CDR3 nucleotides are TGCGCCAGCAGCCCCGGGGGATATGAGCAGTTCTTC. Amino acids: CASSPGGYEQFF.

On this clonotype itself: Given a much more abundant clone one base away, this may be a read error. The V call is TRBV11-2, the J call TRBJ2-1; TRBD2 aligns across 7 bases. The CDR3 runs 16 residues. Germline-derived CDR1 and CDR2 are SGHAT and FQNNGV. Trimming removed 5 bases from V and 8 bases from J; junction bases left unmatched: 15. DNA for the CDR3: TGTGCCAGCAGCGCGACAATGGGACTACGGTTGTATGAGCAGTTCTTC. Residues: CASSATMGLRLYEQFF.

The V and J genes are TRBV12-3 or TRBV12-4 and TRBJ1-5, with 7 bases identical to TRBD1. The J segment lost 6 bases and the V segment lost 5 bases, leaving 10 bases of the junction unmatched. This CDR3 comprises 15 residues. The CDR3 sequence: CASSGDRALGQPQHF. The CDR3 DNA is TGTGCCAGCAGTGGTGACAGGGCCCTCGGTCAGCCCCAGCATTTT.

V and J are TRBV7-8 and TRBJ1-2; TRBD1 matches 9 bases. The V gene's germline CDR1 is SGHVS and CDR2 FQNEAQ. CDR3 length equals 15 residues. V lost 4 bases and J lost 2; bases outside the gene matches: 5. CDR3 loop: CASSSHRGRNYGYTF. CDR3 bases: TGTGCCAGCAGCTCCCACAGGGGGCGAAACTATGGCTACACCTTC.

This clonotype occurred many times. The rearrangement joins TRBV7-2 to TRBJ2-1; D is unresolved. The CDR3 has 12 amino acids. V lost 6 bases and J 9 bases, leaving 12 bases between the germline ends. Per germline, CDR1 SGHTA and CDR2 FQGNSA. The CDR3 DNA is TGTGCCAGCAGTCCCTACATTGGTGAGCAGTTCTTC. Its translation: CASSPYIGEQFF.

This clonotype was found a few times. The chain has TRBV4-3 and TRBJ2-7, with D perhaps matching TRBD1 (6 bases). V was clipped by 2 bases and J by 5 bases, with 16 bases between them. The germline V gene encodes CDR1 LGHNA and CDR2 YSLEER. This CDR3 is built from 15 residues. The DNA for the CDR3 is TGCGCCAGCAGCCAAAGGAGGACAGTGACTCACGAGCAGTACTTC. It codes for CASSQRRTVTHEQYF.

The table lists this clonotype with a few counts. Here the CDR3 DNA reads TGCGCCAGCAGCTCTGATGTAGAGACCCAGTACTTC. As protein: CASSSDVETQYF. The V call is TRBV5-1, the J call TRBJ2-5; D not certain. The CDR3 runs to 12 residues. CDR1 SGHRS and CDR2 YFSETQ come from the germline V gene. Between the trimmed V and J ends, which lost 3 bases and 4 bases, there was a span of 7 bases.

This clonotype was picked up a small number of times. The gene calls are TRBV18 and TRBJ1-3, with D unresolved. CDR3 length equals 13 residues. V was shortened by 5 bases and J by 3 bases, with 8 bases between the two germline ends. CDR1 and CDR2 (germline): KGHSH, LQKENI. CDR3 protein: CASSWGFGNTIYF. The CDR3 bases are TGTGCCAGCTCATGGGGATTTGGAAACACCATATATTTT. Full variable domain (remainder filled in from reference TRBV18 and TRBJ1-3): NAGVMQNPRHLVRRRGQEARLRCSPMKGHSHVYWYRQLPEEGLKFMVYLQKENIIDESGMPKERFSAEFPKEGPSILRIQQVVRGDSAAYFCASSWGFGNTIYFGEGSWLTVV.

Many counts were recorded for this clonotype. This sequence joins TRBV19 and TRBJ2-3; D may correspond to TRBD1 or TRBD2 (6 bases each). With 3 bases removed from V and 3 bases from J, the gap between germline ends came to 10 bases. CDR1 and CDR2 (germline): LNHDA, SQIVND (reference sequence). This CDR3 contains 14 residues. The CDR3 DNA reads as TGTGCCAGTAGTATGTGGGGGGCAACAGATACGCAGTATTTT. Amino acids: CASSMWGATDTQYF.

The chain joins TRBV5-1 to TRBJ2-2; TRBD2 agrees at 8 bases. The CDR3 covers 16 residues. The ends lost 2 bases at V and 5 bases at J; junction bases unmatched: 8. Germline lookup yields CDR1 SGHRS and CDR2 YFSETQ. In DNA form, the CDR3 reads TGCGCCAGCAGCTTTAACGGCGGGAGGCCGACCGGGGAGCTGTTTTTT. It encodes CASSFNGGRPTGELFF.

CDR3 sequence reads: CASTYQTVSNQPQHF. In DNA, the CDR3 is TGTGCCAGCACTTACCAGACAGTAAGCAATCAGCCCCAGCATTTT. The chain uses TRBV12-3 or TRBV12-4 and TRBJ1-5, with a weak D call TRBD1 (5 bases). The CDR3 loop spans 15 amino acids. Trimming stripped 7 bases from V and 1 base from J, with 14 bases between.

This clonotype has a handful of counts. The genes are TRBV18 and TRBJ2-3; D call uncertain. Per the germline V gene, CDR1 is KGHSH and CDR2 is LQKENI. V was pared by 5 bases and J by 0 bases, with 6 bases between. The CDR3 is made up of 13 amino acids. CDR3 region: CASSSSSTDTQYF. The DNA for the CDR3 is TGTGCCAGCTCATCCTCTAGCACAGATACGCAGTATTTT.

This clonotype has a handful of counts. The chain is built from TRBV6-1 and TRBJ2-5, with TRBD1 identical over 8 bases. The CDR3 length is 14 residues. Unmatched junction bases numbered 7, after V lost 6 bases and J lost 4 bases. CDR1 is MNHNS, CDR2 SASEGT, per germline. The DNA of the CDR3 is TGTGCCAGCAGACAGGGGGAGGTTTTAGAGACCCAGTACTTC. Its protein is CASRQGEVLETQYF.

This clonotype was observed many times. CDR3 in amino acids: CASRTGIQNTEAFF. The CDR3 DNA follows: TGTGCCAGCAGGACAGGGATTCAGAACACTGAAGCTTTCTTT. The chain carries TRBV6-5 and TRBJ1-1, with TRBD1 identical over 7 bases. Germline CDR1 reads MNHEY; CDR2 reads SVGAGI. After removal of 6 bases from V and 1 base from J, the junction contained 5 bases not matched to a gene. The CDR3 spans 14 residues.

The CDR3 DNA reads TGCAGTGCTTACGGGACTAGATCCCAATACGAGCAGTACTTC. This sequence encodes CSAYGTRSQYEQYF. The rearrangement joins TRBV20-1 to TRBJ2-7; 8 bases agree with TRBD2. J lost 4 bases, V lost 5 bases, and 10 bases had no gene match. CDR1 is DFQATT, CDR2 SNEGSKA, per germline (reference sequence). The CDR3 length is 14 residues.

The rearrangement links TRBV7-3 to TRBJ2-1; 10 nucleotides line up with TRBD2. The CDR3 covers 16 residues. CDR1 and CDR2 from the germline V gene are SGHTA and FQGTGA. Losses at the gene ends were 5 bases for V and 2 bases for J; bases not matched to a gene: 6. CDR3 in amino acids: CASSRPGTSAYNEQFF. The CDR3 DNA is TGTGCCAGCAGCCGCCCCGGGACTAGCGCCTACAATGAGCAGTTCTTC.

This clonotype was seen repeatedly, ten times or more. The J gene is TRBJ1-6, the V gene TRBV12-3 or TRBV12-4, with D uncertain. The CDR3 is 14 residues long. Trimming removed 6 bases from V and 5 bases from J, with 11 bases in between. CDR3 sequence reads: CASSPWQNNSPLHF. The DNA for the CDR3 is TGTGCCAGCAGCCCCTGGCAGAATAATTCACCCCTCCACTTT.

This clonotype was counted many times. The rearrangement joins TRBV4-3 to TRBJ1-1; tentatively, D is TRBD1 (6 bases). Trimming removed 3 bases from V and 10 bases from J, with 12 bases in between. Germline V gene sequence: CDR1 LGHNA, CDR2 YSLEER. CDR3 length: 12 residues. CDR3 coding DNA: TGCGCCAGCAGCCAGGCGGCAGGGGCAGCTTTCTTT. Its translation: CASSQAAGAAFF.

The genes are TRBV12-3 or TRBV12-4 and TRBJ2-3, with D possibly matching TRBD2 (6 bases). Trimming left V 6 bases short and J 0 bases short, with 16 bases between. This CDR3 is 16 amino acids long. CDR3 bases: TGTGCCAGCAGAATGAGGAGGGGCTCAAGCACAGATACGCAGTATTTT. It encodes CASRMRRGSSTDTQYF.

This clonotype has a count of ten or more. V usage is TRBV28 and J usage is TRBJ1-6; D unclear. The CDR3 length is 18 residues. V lost 6 bases and J lost 0, with 18 bases in between. Germline V CDR1 and CDR2: MDHEN, SYDVKM. The CDR3 nucleotides read TGTGCCAGCAGCCAACACGGCGCCTGGAGCTCCTATAATTCACCCCTCCACTTT. Amino acid sequence: CASSQHGAWSSYNSPLHF.